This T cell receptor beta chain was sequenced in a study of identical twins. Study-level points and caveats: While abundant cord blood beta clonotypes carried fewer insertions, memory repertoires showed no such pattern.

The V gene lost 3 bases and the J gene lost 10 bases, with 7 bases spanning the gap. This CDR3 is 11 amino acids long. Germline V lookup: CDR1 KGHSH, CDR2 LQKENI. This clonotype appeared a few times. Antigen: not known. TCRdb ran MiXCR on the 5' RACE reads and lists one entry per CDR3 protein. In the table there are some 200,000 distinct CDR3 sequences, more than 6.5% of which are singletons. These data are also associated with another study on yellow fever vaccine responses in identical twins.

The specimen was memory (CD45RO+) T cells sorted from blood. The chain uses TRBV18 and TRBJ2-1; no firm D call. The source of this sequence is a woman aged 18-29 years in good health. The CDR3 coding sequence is TGTGCCAGCTCACCGGGCCCCGAGCAGTTCTTC. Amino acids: CASSPGPEQFF.